This T cell receptor (beta chain) was documented in a study of shared clonotypes between healthy human individuals. Researchers ran the assay at a deep level. The table came from immunoSEQ multiplex PCR; TCRdb's copy has only in-frame clones and leaves some out. The table includes about 520,000 clones, roughly 95% detected once. As concerns this clone: Its cognate antigen is unknown.

Study conclusions and caveats: The genetic and exposure-history diversity represented was limited by few donors.

This CDR3 is 15 amino acids long. V was shortened by 2 bases and J by 2 bases, with 10 bases between the two germline ends. Germline CDR1 SNHLY, CDR2 FYNNEI. The genes are TRBV2 and TRBJ1-3; D unresolved. The material sequenced was naive CD4+ T cells sorted from blood. Subset of the sample: CD45RA+ positively selected. The sequence was collected from a woman between 25 and 40 years old in good health. The CDR3 is CASSENGVAGNTIYF. The CDR3 nucleotides read TGTGCCAGCAGTGAAAACGGGGTTGCTGGAAACACCATATATTTT.